This T cell receptor (beta chain) was sequenced in a study of spatial heterogeneity in lung cancer. Study conclusions and caveats: Tumoral mutation counts were tracked by counts of expanded intratumoral alpha and beta TCRs.

One entry per CDR3 protein results from TCRdb running MiXCR on the 5' RACE reads. The table records about 9,300 distinct CDR3 sequences, just under 6.5% of them present only once. For this clonotype: No antigen is known for it.

This CDR3 is built from 15 residues. Germline CDR1 is MNHNS and CDR2 is SASEGT. Trimming stripped 0 bases from V and 6 bases from J, with 15 bases between. Regarding time point: sample taken at primary tumor resection. This sample comprised lung tumor tissue, obtained at surgery. This receptor was taken from a male donor with early-stage non-small cell lung cancer. The chain carries TRBV6-1 and TRBJ2-7; D gene ambiguous. Here the CDR3 DNA reads TGTGCCAGCAGTGAAGCGTACGACCGGACCAGCGAGCAGTACTTC. It encodes CASSEAYDRTSEQYF.